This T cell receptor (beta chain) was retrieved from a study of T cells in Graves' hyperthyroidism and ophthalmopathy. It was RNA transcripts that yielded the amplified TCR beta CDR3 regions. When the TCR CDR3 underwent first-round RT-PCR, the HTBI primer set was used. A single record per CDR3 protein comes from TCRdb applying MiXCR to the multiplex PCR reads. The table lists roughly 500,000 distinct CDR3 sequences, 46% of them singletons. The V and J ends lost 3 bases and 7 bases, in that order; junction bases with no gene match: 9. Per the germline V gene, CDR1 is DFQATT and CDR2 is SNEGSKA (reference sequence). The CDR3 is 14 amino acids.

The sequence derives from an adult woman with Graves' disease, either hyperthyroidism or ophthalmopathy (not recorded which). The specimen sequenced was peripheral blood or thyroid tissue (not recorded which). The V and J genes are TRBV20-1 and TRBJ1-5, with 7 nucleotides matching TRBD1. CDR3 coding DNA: TGCAGTGCTAGGCAAGGGACAGCGGGGCAGCCCCAGCATTTT. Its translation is CSARQGTAGQPQHF.